This T cell receptor beta chain appears in the sequencing data of a study of regulatory T cells in long-lasting Graves disease. The CDR3 contains 19 residues. V lost 6 bases to trimming and J lost 7 bases; unmatched junction nucleotides: 24. CDR1 SNHLY and CDR2 FYNNEI come from the germline V gene. Libraries of TCR beta came from iRepertoire HTBI primers plus Arm-PCR of CDR3 regions. MiXCR, run by TCRdb on the multiplex PCR reads, gives a single entry per CDR3 protein. The sample yields 400,000 to 550,000 distinct CDR3 sequences, about 16% seen once. The time point denotes: newly diagnosed GD, antithyroid drugs for less than 3 months. PBMC-extracted RNA yielded the TCR library. Worth noting for this clonotype: A read error may be the cause here, since a much bigger clone is one base away.

These same records also appear under a second study, on T cells in Graves' hyperthyroidism and ophthalmopathy. That paper adds: Patients aged 18 to 65 with hyperthyroidism were newly diagnosed, with duration under 2 months. Diagnosis relied on clinical symptoms, serum thyroxine and TRAb, thyroid ultrasound and orbital computed tomography.

V gene TRBV2 combines with J gene TRBJ2-7, with 10 positions matching TRBD2. The source of this sequence is a woman aged 18 to 35 with Graves disease. This specimen was peripheral blood mononuclear cells (PBMCs), taken at new diagnosis, from a patient treated with antithyroid drugs. CDR3 nucleotide sequence: TGTGCCAGCAGCCTTTGGGGGGTAGCGGGAGGAGGGACCCACAATGAGCAGTACTTC. As protein: CASSLWGVAGGGTHNEQYF.